This TCR beta chain appears in the sequencing data of a study of neurological immune-mediated disorders. TCRdb redid the calling of the 5' RACE reads with MiXCR, one entry per CDR3 protein. Of about 20,000 distinct CDR3 sequences detected, 6% to 8% appear once; the ten largest clones hold roughly a sixth. Study-level points and caveats: The greatest degree of TCR clonal expansion was observed in HTLV-1-associated myelopathy, with the lowest in multiple sclerosis, below that of healthy controls.

This clonotype was found many times. The antigen remains undetermined. The CDR3 is 14 residues long. Germline V CDR1 and CDR2: SGHDT, YYEEEE. V was cut by 0 bases and J by 2 bases, with 9 bases left in between. The sample comprised CD8+ T cells from blood. The chain has TRBV5-6 and TRBJ2-7; a weak D match, TRBD2 (5 bases). This receptor was obtained from a woman under 40 with HTLV-1-associated myelopathy (HAM/TSP). The CDR3 protein is CASSLEFGAYEQYF. DNA for the CDR3: TGTGCCAGCAGCTTGGAATTCGGGGCCTACGAGCAGTACTTC. Complete variable domain (other parts from reference TRBV5-6 and TRBJ2-7): DAGVTQSPTHLIKTRGQQVTLRCSPKSGHDTVSWYQQALGQGPQFIFQYYEEEERQRGNFPDRFSGHQFPNYSSELNVNALLLGDSALYLCASSLEFGAYEQYFGPGTRLTVT.